This T cell receptor beta chain was captured in a study of blood T cells in healthy people across ages (dated by TCRdb to about 2015). Turning to the overall study: Template switching captured roughly one uniquely barcoded TCR beta cDNA molecule per two T cells in model experiments. The donors were split into four age groups: young (average roughly 15 years), middle-aged (roughly 39), aged (around 67) and long-lived (roughly 86). Using the same blood draw, the study looked at two additional independent replicas of 1 million unique cDNA reads for two donors, one aged 18 to 30 and the other aged 80 or older. To track age-related changes in TCR beta repertoire diversity, the study relied on deep sequencing normalized with unique cDNA molecular identifiers. Donors of different ages were randomly distributed across sequencing lanes to avoid experimental bias. Beyond this particular receptor, the publication reports: Estimates of total diversity from one million sequenced T cells were regarded as lower bounds and underestimates. Observed TCR beta diversity correlated strongly with the percentage of naive T cells measured by flow cytometry. Because the CMV infection status of the donors was unknown, age-related changes in expanded clonotypes may potentially have been confounded. Compared with the aged group, the long-lived group had more naive CD4+ T cells, fewer expanded clones and increased TCR diversity, suggesting age selection. Observed TCR beta diversity per million T cells fell roughly linearly with age, and a significant reduction was already apparent by age about 38. Bulk unsorted PBMC profiling prevented conclusive comparison of naive and antigen-experienced compartments.

There are 14 amino acids in the CDR3, from cysteine to phenylalanine inclusive. Of all the DNA, just the CDR3 is kept, 42 bases in frame from base 1. V sheds 3 bases and J sheds 0 bases, leaving 9 bases between their ends. CDR1 and CDR2 are read off the germline V gene as SGHRS and YFSETQ. The library was produced with 5' RACE. Sequencing was performed on an Illumina HiSeq 2500. The second PCR ran for about 6 to 11 cycles and used a J-beta primer mix along with a sample-barcoded 5' primer. A template-switch 5' adaptor carrying 12 random nucleotides introduced a unique molecular identifier onto each TCR beta cDNA molecule. At least 3 million CDR3-containing paired-end reads were obtained from each sample. First-strand cDNA synthesis was performed from all RNA using the Mint cDNA synthesis kit, with priming by a TRBC-specific oligonucleotide. After uracil-DNA glycosylase treatment, a first 18-cycle PCR used universal primers M1SS and BC2_uni_R on all cDNA. On the study's bioinformatics: For normalization, 1 million high-quality reads were randomly selected from each sample, with every read carrying a distinct molecular identifier. Reads sharing molecular identifiers were discarded rather than binned into consensus sequences. MiTCR, set to a Q25 quality threshold and the strictest error-elimination algorithm, was used for CDR3 identification, clonotype clustering and error correction. A nonparametric unseen species model with Euler transformation was used to estimate lower-bound total TCR beta diversity. The public reads were reanalyzed by TCRdb: fastp trimming at Q25, MiXCR alignment, in-frame beta chains only. Each entry merges the rows of one CDR3 protein and shows their most common DNA and genes. The V and J calls, along with clone size, are taken from TCRdb and not from the paper's own processing. Recorded for this sample are hundreds of thousands of distinct CDR3 sequences; about 42% of them occurred a single time. The top ten constitute approximately 20% of the sample.

In the case of this clonotype: The antigen this receptor binds is unknown. No quality values exist for individual bases; no much larger clone is one base distant.

Donors were 39 systemically healthy Caucasian individuals from Russia aged roughly 6 to 90 years. Each donor gave ten milliliters of peripheral blood, drawn into EDTA-treated Vacutainer tubes. Ficoll-Paque density-gradient centrifugation was used to isolate PBMCs, with at least 6.5 million per sample. Total RNA, at least 5.5 micrograms per sample, was extracted from PBMCs with Trizol reagent. For every donor, an aliquot of PBMCs went through flow cytometry to measure the percentages of naive CD45RAhigh/CD27high T cells. The chain uses TRBV5-1 and TRBJ1-1; a weak D assignment points to TRBD1 (5 bases agree). Material: blood. The TCR was taken from a man between 60 and 75 years old in good health. CDR3 protein: CASSWGELNTEAFF. The DNA sequence follows: TGCGCCAGCAGCTGGGGGGAATTGAACACTGAAGCTTTCTTT.